The 26 T cell receptor beta chains in this list originate from one sample, sequenced in a study of preoperative IRX-2 immunotherapy in early breast cancer. Using immunoSEQ multiplex PCR, the repertoire was profiled, and TCRdb retains in-frame clones only, with some absent. The profile shows 25,000 or so clones, around 89% of them singletons. As to treatment: preoperative locoregional IRX-2 cytokine immunotherapy. The sample in question was tumor tissue, obtained after IRX-2 immunotherapy. Receptors originate from a human donor with breast cancer.

The rearrangement uses TRBV2 and TRBJ1-5; 7 positions agree with TRBD1. CDR3 size: 13 residues. V trimming: 4 bases; J trimming: 6 bases; junction bases outside the gene matches: 3. The germline gives CDR1 SNHLY, CDR2 FYNNEI. The CDR3, as DNA: TGTGCCAGCAGTGGACAGGGAGGTCAGCCCCAGCATTTT. Translated: CASSGQGGQPQHF.

V usage is TRBV11-2 and J usage is TRBJ2-7; D is perhaps TRBD2 (5 bases). Germline V gene data show CDR1 as SGHAT and CDR2 as FQNNGV. CDR3 size: 12 residues. The V end was cut by 1 base, the J end by 6 bases, with 7 bases between. The CDR3 loop reads CASSLVLAEQYF. As DNA, the CDR3 is TGTGCCAGCAGCTTAGTGCTAGCCGAGCAGTACTTC.

The CDR3 loop is CASSSQGNTEAFF. CDR3 bases: TGTGCCAGCAGCTCGCAGGGGAACACTGAAGCTTTCTTT. This chain uses TRBV7-2 with TRBJ1-1, with D maybe TRBD1 (5 bases). Germline V gene sequence: CDR1 SGHTA, CDR2 FQGNSA. V lost 4 bases to trimming and J lost 1 base, with 7 bases between them. The CDR3 extends over 13 amino acids.

The chain joins TRBV2 to TRBJ1-1; a weak D match, TRBD1 (6 bases). Germline assignment: CDR1 SNHLY and CDR2 FYNNEI. The CDR3 totals 13 residues. Trimming took off 4 bases at V and 2 bases at J, with 8 bases between the two ends. The CDR3 spells CASSGQVNTEAFF. DNA for the CDR3: TGTGCCAGCAGTGGACAGGTTAACACTGAAGCTTTCTTT.

This chain links TRBV29-1 with TRBJ2-7; D is perhaps TRBD1 or TRBD2 (5 bases each). The ends were cut back, 3 bases at V and 12 bases at J, with 18 bases in the middle. The germline CDR1 and CDR2 sequences are SQVTM and ANQGSEA. The CDR3 length is 12 residues. The CDR3 here is CSVDRPEGFRYF. CDR3 DNA: TGCAGCGTTGACCGCCCCGAGGGGTTCCGGTACTTC.

V is TRBV5-6 and J is TRBJ2-3; D unclear. Trimming cost V 4 bases and J 2 bases, with 8 bases left between them. Germline CDR1 is SGHDT and CDR2 is YYEEEE. This CDR3 is built from 13 residues. The CDR3 DNA reads as TGTGCCAGCAGCGTTGCATCCACAGATACGCAGTATTTT. Its protein is CASSVASTDTQYF.

CDR3 loop: CASSLWDSPYEQYF. The CDR3 nucleotides read TGTGCCAGCAGCTTATGGGACAGCCCCTACGAGCAGTACTTC. The V and J genes are TRBV7-9 and TRBJ2-7; 7 bases agree with TRBD1. Germline CDR1 SEHNR, CDR2 FQNEAQ (reference sequence). Trimming at V came to 2 bases and at J to 2 bases, leaving 3 bases not matched to a gene. CDR3 size: 14 residues.

The chain uses TRBV28 and TRBJ2-7; D possibly corresponds to TRBD1 (7 bases). The CDR3 extends over 15 amino acids. Germline values: CDR1 MDHEN, CDR2 SYDVKM. The germline V and J ends were trimmed by 8 bases and 2 bases, with 19 bases remaining between them. The CDR3 sequence is CASVLGPGGTYEQYF. In DNA form, the CDR3 reads TGTGCCAGCGTCCTCGGGCCAGGGGGGACCTACGAGCAGTACTTC.

The rearrangement uses TRBV7-8 and TRBJ1-6; the match to TRBD1 covers 10 bases. V gave up 5 bases and J gave up 9 bases; unmatched junction bases: 7. CDR3 size: 15 residues. The V gene's germline CDR1 is SGHVS and CDR2 FQNEAQ. In DNA, the CDR3 is TGTGCCAGCAGCCCAGACAGGGGGCCCATTTCACCCCTCCACTTT. Translated, it gives CASSPDRGPISPLHF. The full variable domain, rest sourced from reference TRBV7-8 and TRBJ1-6, is GAGVSQSPRYKVAKRGQDVALRCDPISGHVSLFWYQQALGQGPEFLTYFQNEAQLDKSGLPSDRFFAERPEGSVSTLKIQRTQQEDSAVYLCASSPDRGPISPLHFGNGTRLTVT.

The chain couples TRBV9 to TRBJ1-1; D gene ambiguous. Deletions cut 1 base from V and 8 bases from J, with 12 bases between. Per germline, CDR1 SGDLS and CDR2 YYNGEE. The CDR3 covers 13 residues. In nucleotides, the CDR3 is TGTGCCAGCAGCGTATTTGCGGGAAACGAAGCTTTCTTT. Translated: CASSVFAGNEAFF.

The chain recombines TRBV15 with TRBJ1-1, with 7 bases lining up with TRBD1. The V segment lost 1 base and the J segment 1 base; nucleotides outside the gene matches: 3. CDR1 and CDR2 from the germline V gene are LNHNV and YYDKDF (reference sequence). The CDR3 extends over 15 amino acids. Here the CDR3 DNA reads TGTGCCACCAGCAGAGCCCGGACAGGGAACACTGAAGCTTTCTTT. It yields the protein CATSRARTGNTEAFF.

This chain connects TRBV10-3 to TRBJ2-6; D not resolved. The CDR3 spans 14 residues. Germline CDR1 reads ENHRY; CDR2 reads SYGVKD. V was clipped by 9 bases and J by 0 bases, with 9 bases between them. Here the CDR3 reads CAIGIDSGANVLTF. CDR3 nucleotide sequence: TGTGCCATTGGGATTGACTCTGGGGCCAACGTCCTGACTTTC.

The chain combines TRBV28 with TRBJ1-2; 7 bases agree with TRBD1. Trimming took 4 bases from V and 8 from J; bases not matched to a gene: 7. This CDR3 spans 13 amino acids. Looked up from germline, CDR1 is MDHEN and CDR2 is SYDVKM. The CDR3, as DNA: TGTGCCAGCAGTTACAGTGACAGGGCAGGCTACACCTTC. Translation gives CASSYSDRAGYTF.

The rearrangement joins TRBV6-1 to TRBJ1-2, with D perhaps matching TRBD1 (6 bases). The CDR3 runs 14 residues. Trimming shortened V by 8 bases and J by 3 bases, and 16 bases separated the two germline ends. Per the germline V gene, CDR1 is MNHNS and CDR2 is SASEGT. The CDR3 spells CASGRGRPDYGYTF. For the CDR3, the DNA is TGTGCCAGCGGCAGGGGTCGTCCTGACTATGGCTACACCTTC.

Only one count was recorded for this clone. Distinct nucleotide sequences in the sample also encode this CDR3. The chain joins TRBV19 to TRBJ2-7; D unclear. The germline gives CDR1 LNHDA, CDR2 SQIVND (reference sequence). CDR3 length: 12 amino acids. Trimming left V 6 bases short and J 3 bases short, with 9 bases between. In DNA, the CDR3 is TGTGCCAGTAGGTCCCCAAACTACGAGCAGTACTTC. Its translation: CASRSPNYEQYF.

V and J are TRBV5-4 and TRBJ2-1, with no clear D. Looked up from germline, CDR1 is SGHNT and CDR2 is YYREEE (reference sequence). The CDR3 consists of 16 residues. V lost 0 bases to trimming and J lost 0 bases, with 10 bases between them. The CDR3 protein is CASSLDVLLSYNEQFF. CDR3 nucleotides: TGTGCCAGCAGCTTGGACGTTTTACTCTCCTACAATGAGCAGTTCTTC. Complete variable domain (other parts from reference TRBV5-4 and TRBJ2-1): ETGVTQSPTHLIKTRGQQVTLRCSSQSGHNTVSWYQQALGQGPQFIFQYYREEENGRGNFPPRFSGLQFPNYSSELNVNALELDDSALYLCASSLDVLLSYNEQFFGPGTRLTVL.

This clone was recorded once. The gene calls are TRBV12-5 and TRBJ2-3, with 9 bases that match TRBD2. V was pared by 8 bases and J by 3 bases, with 12 bases of the junction left unmatched. CDR3 size: 16 residues. Germline CDR1 reads LGHNT; CDR2 reads FRNRAP. The CDR3 DNA is TGTGCTAGTCCTCCTGAGGCGGGAGGGGTTACAGATACGCAGTATTTT. The encoded protein is CASPPEAGGVTDTQYF.

This clone was found a few times. This rearrangement joins TRBV29-1 to TRBJ1-1, with D tentatively TRBD1 (6 bases). CDR1 and CDR2 from the germline V gene are SQVTM and ANQGSEA. With 7 bases removed from V and 6 bases from J, the gap between germline ends came to 15 bases. The CDR3 is 12 amino acids. DNA of the CDR3: TGCAGCGCCCTACAGGGTTGGGCTGAAGCTTTCTTT. Translating it yields CSALQGWAEAFF.

This clone appeared once. The V gene is TRBV7-6, the J gene TRBJ2-7, with D hard to call. The CDR3 is 14 residues long. Germline CDR1 and CDR2: SGHVS and FNYEAQ. Trimming took off 5 bases at V and 0 bases at J, with 11 bases between the two ends. CDR3 loop: CASSATETSYEQYF. CDR3 DNA sequence: TGTGCCAGCAGCGCTACTGAAACCTCCTACGAGCAGTACTTC.

The CDR3 region is CASSPSAWDNEQFF. The CDR3 bases are TGTGCCAGCTCACCGTCTGCGTGGGACAATGAGCAGTTCTTC. The rearrangement uses TRBV18 and TRBJ2-1, with D uncertain. The germline V and J ends were trimmed by 3 bases and 5 bases, with 11 bases remaining between them. Germline V lookup: CDR1 KGHSH, CDR2 LQKENI. The CDR3 totals 14 residues.

V gene TRBV5-8 combines with J gene TRBJ1-1; 8 nucleotides agree with TRBD1. V gave up 3 bases and J gave up 3 bases; unmatched junction bases: 7. This CDR3 is 15 amino acids long. Germline CDR1 is SGHTS and CDR2 is YDEGEE. This chain's CDR3 is CASSWGTGPYTEAFF. The CDR3 bases are TGTGCCAGCAGCTGGGGGACAGGACCGTACACTGAAGCTTTCTTT.

The chain carries TRBV6-6 and TRBJ2-1; D is possibly TRBD2 (5 bases). V was pared by 10 bases and J by 9 bases, with 16 bases between. This CDR3 is 12 amino acids long. CDR1 and CDR2 from the germline V gene are MNHNY and SVGAGI (reference sequence). The CDR3 DNA reads TGTGCCACCCGTCGAGGGAACCTTGAGCAGTTCTTC. Protein: CATRRGNLEQFF.

The genes are TRBV28 and TRBJ2-1, with D perhaps assigned TRBD1 or TRBD2 (6 bases each). V shed 6 bases and J shed 6 bases, with 21 bases lying between them. Germline V lookup: CDR1 MDHEN, CDR2 SYDVKM. The CDR3 spans 16 residues. The CDR3, as DNA: TGTGCCAGCAGGGGATCTTGGGGGGCGATGGGCAATGAGCAGTTCTTC. Translation: CASRGSWGAMGNEQFF.

Here the CDR3 DNA reads TGTGCCAGCAGCTTAGCGCGAAGACTTCCAATTTACAATGAGCAGTTCTTC. Amino acid sequence: CASSLARRLPIYNEQFF. The rearrangement links TRBV7-9 to TRBJ2-1; D remains unclear. The CDR3 totals 17 residues. Germline V gene lookup returns CDR1 SEHNR and CDR2 FQNEAQ (reference sequence). Trimming shortened V by 0 bases and J by 4 bases, and 16 bases separated the two germline ends.

CDR3 nucleotide sequence: TGTGCCAGCAGCCCGGGGACAGTTTGGTTGACGGAGACCCAGTACTTC. Translated: CASSPGTVWLTETQYF. The V call is TRBV9, the J call TRBJ2-5; 7 bases match TRBD1. The CDR3 length is 16 residues. The germline gives CDR1 SGDLS, CDR2 YYNGEE. The ends lost 4 bases at V and 5 bases at J; junction bases unmatched: 14.

V and J are TRBV6-5 and TRBJ2-2; TRBD2 matches 13 bases. The J segment lost 8 bases and the V segment lost 5 bases, leaving 5 bases of the junction unmatched. Germline V lookup: CDR1 MNHEY, CDR2 SVGAGI. This CDR3 is 15 amino acids long. CDR3 DNA: TGTGCCAGCAGTCCAAGACTAGCGGGAGGTGGGGAGCTGTTTTTT. It is translated as CASSPRLAGGGELFF.